The 12 T cell receptor beta chains in this list originate from one sample, sequenced in a study of PD-1 blockade in classical Hodgkin lymphoma. In every patient, relapse followed autologous stem cell transplantation, while exposure to brentuximab vedotin differed. Magnetic negative selection was used to purify CD4+ T cells from thawed PBMCs. The table came from immunoSEQ multiplex PCR; TCRdb's copy has only in-frame clones and leaves some out. The repertoire holds 16,000 or so clones, 85% seen once, with 1% in the top ten. Material: CD4+ T cells from blood, obtained at baseline. All receptors come from a human donor with classical Hodgkin lymphoma.

CDR3 residues: CASSLVRMNTGELFF. CDR3 DNA: TGCGCCAGCAGCTTGGTAAGGATGAACACCGGGGAGCTGTTTTTT. The chain employs TRBV5-1 and TRBJ2-2; D is undetermined. Trimming removed 0 bases from V and 1 base from J, with 7 bases in between. CDR1 SGHRS and CDR2 YFSETQ come from the germline V gene. The CDR3 has 15 amino acids.

The rearrangement uses TRBV7-2 and TRBJ2-1; no clear D. The V end was cut by 1 base, the J end by 13 bases, with 11 bases between. This CDR3 comprises 12 residues. Germline V lookup: CDR1 SGHTA, CDR2 FQGNSA. This chain's CDR3 is CASSLGPGTQFF. CDR3 in DNA: TGTGCCAGCAGCTTAGGTCCGGGTACCCAGTTCTTC.

This chain joins TRBV6-1 and TRBJ1-5; D uncertain. The CDR3 is made up of 12 amino acids. CDR1 and CDR2 (germline): MNHNS, SASEGT. Trimming removed 6 bases from V and 5 bases from J, with 8 bases in between. CDR3 in DNA: TGTGCCAGCAGGGGAATTTATCAGCCCCAGCATTTT. Protein: CASRGIYQPQHF.

This sequence joins TRBV27 and TRBJ1-2; 11 positions agree with TRBD1. The germline V gene encodes CDR1 MNHEY and CDR2 SMNVEV (reference sequence). The CDR3 is 15 residues long. V gave up 5 bases and J gave up 5 bases; unmatched junction bases: 7. CDR3 in amino acids: CASSPGQGATYGYTF. CDR3 sequence (DNA): TGTGCCAGCAGTCCAGGACAGGGGGCGACGTATGGCTACACCTTC.

The chain combines TRBV5-4 with TRBJ2-1; 8 nucleotides align to TRBD2. V gave up 1 base and J gave up 6 bases; unmatched junction bases: 9. There are 16 residues in the CDR3. Germline CDR1 and CDR2: SGHNT and YYREEE (reference sequence). This CDR3 reads CASSLPQGLDSNEQFF. The CDR3 region has the DNA TGTGCCAGCAGCTTGCCCCAGGGACTAGACTCCAATGAGCAGTTCTTC.

V and J are TRBV7-9 and TRBJ1-5, with D unclear. Germline loops: CDR1 SEHNR, CDR2 FQNEAQ (reference sequence). Trimming shortened V by 1 base and J by 2 bases, and 3 bases separated the two germline ends. The CDR3 sequence is 13 residues long. CDR3: CASSLVGNQPQHF. The CDR3 bases are TGTGCCAGCAGCTTAGTTGGCAATCAGCCCCAGCATTTT.

For the CDR3, the DNA is TGTGCCAGCAGTTATACTTGGGGGTTAGCACCCCTCCACTTT. This encodes CASSYTWGLAPLHF. The J gene is TRBJ1-6, the V gene TRBV6-5, with D possibly being TRBD1 (5 bases). The CDR3 is 14 amino acids. V lost 3 bases and J 11 bases, leaving 14 bases between the germline ends. Germline V CDR1 and CDR2: MNHEY, SVGAGI.

The V gene is TRBV4-1, the J gene TRBJ2-4; tentatively, D is TRBD1 or TRBD2 (5 bases each). V lost 3 bases to trimming and J lost 7 bases, with 19 bases between them. This CDR3 contains 16 residues. Germline V CDR1 and CDR2: MGHRA, YSYEKL. Here the CDR3 DNA reads TGCGCCAGCAGCCAGGGACCCTCCACCGGGACGAACATTCAGTACTTC. Protein product: CASSQGPSTGTNIQYF.

The chain joins TRBV27 to TRBJ2-7; D tentatively reads TRBD1 or TRBD2 (5 bases each). The CDR3 consists of 15 residues. Germline lookup yields CDR1 MNHEY and CDR2 SMNVEV (reference sequence). The V gene lost 3 bases and the J gene lost 3 bases, with 15 bases spanning the gap. CDR3 DNA sequence: TGTGCCAGCAGTTTGTCGGGACGATATTTCTACGAGCAGTACTTC. Protein product: CASSLSGRYFYEQYF.

This clone ranks as medium-sized. The chain is built from TRBV5-4 and TRBJ2-7; TRBD1 matches 7 bases. Germline assignment: CDR1 SGHNT and CDR2 YYREEE (reference sequence). V trimming: 0 bases; J trimming: 4 bases; junction bases outside the gene matches: 4. The CDR3 has 14 amino acids. The CDR3 here is CASSLDRGRYEQYF. CDR3 nucleotides: TGTGCCAGCAGCTTGGACAGGGGAAGGTACGAGCAGTACTTC.

This clone has only one observation. The V call is TRBV6-5, the J call TRBJ2-1; 7 bases align to TRBD1. CDR3 length equals 15 residues. Germline CDR1 reads MNHEY; CDR2 reads SVGAGI. The trim removed 5 bases at V and 6 bases at J, leaving 10 bases unmatched. The CDR3 bases are TGTGCCAGCAGTATCGACAGGGTAGGTGGCAATGAGCAGTTCTTC. Translating it yields CASSIDRVGGNEQFF.

The V gene is TRBV18, the J gene TRBJ2-1; TRBD2 matches 15 bases. The CDR3 covers 16 residues. The V gene's germline CDR1 is KGHSH and CDR2 LQKENI. V lost 2 bases, J lost 10 bases, and 6 bases stayed unmatched. Here the CDR3 reads CASSPVGTSGRLEQFF. The CDR3 DNA is TGTGCCAGCTCACCAGTAGGGACTAGCGGGAGGCTAGAGCAGTTCTTC.